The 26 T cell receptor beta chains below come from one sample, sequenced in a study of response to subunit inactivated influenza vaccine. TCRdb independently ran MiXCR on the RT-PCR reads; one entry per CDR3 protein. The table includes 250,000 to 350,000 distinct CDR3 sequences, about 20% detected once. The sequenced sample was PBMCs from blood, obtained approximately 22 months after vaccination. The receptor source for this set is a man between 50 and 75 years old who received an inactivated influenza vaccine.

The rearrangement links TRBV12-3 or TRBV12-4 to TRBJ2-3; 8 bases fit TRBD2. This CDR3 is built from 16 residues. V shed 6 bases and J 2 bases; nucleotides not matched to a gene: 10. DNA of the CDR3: TGTGCCAGCAGGCCACCAGTAGCGGGGAACACAGATACGCAGTATTTT. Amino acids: CASRPPVAGNTDTQYF.

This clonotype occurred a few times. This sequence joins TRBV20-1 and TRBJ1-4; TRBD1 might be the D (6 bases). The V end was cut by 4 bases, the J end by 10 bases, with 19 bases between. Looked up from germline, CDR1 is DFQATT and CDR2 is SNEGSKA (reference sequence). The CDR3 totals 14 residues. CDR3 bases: TGCAGTGCTATGACCGGGACACCCGGCGGAAAACTGTTTTTT. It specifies CSAMTGTPGGKLFF.

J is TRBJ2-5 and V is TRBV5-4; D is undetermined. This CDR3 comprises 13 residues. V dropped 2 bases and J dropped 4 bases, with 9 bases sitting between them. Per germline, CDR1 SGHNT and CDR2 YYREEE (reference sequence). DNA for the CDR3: TGTGCCAGCAGCTTAAGGGATGGAGAGACCCAGTACTTC. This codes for CASSLRDGETQYF. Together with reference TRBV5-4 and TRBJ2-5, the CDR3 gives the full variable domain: ETGVTQSPTHLIKTRGQQVTLRCSSQSGHNTVSWYQQALGQGPQFIFQYYREEENGRGNFPPRFSGLQFPNYSSELNVNALELDDSALYLCASSLRDGETQYFGPGTRLLVL.

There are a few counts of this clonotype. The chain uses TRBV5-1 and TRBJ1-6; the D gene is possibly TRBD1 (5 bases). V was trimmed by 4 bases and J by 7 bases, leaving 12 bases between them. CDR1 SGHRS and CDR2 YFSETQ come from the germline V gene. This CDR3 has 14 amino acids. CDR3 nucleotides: TGCGCCAGCAGCAGAACGACAGCCAATTCACCCCTCCACTTT. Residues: CASSRTTANSPLHF.

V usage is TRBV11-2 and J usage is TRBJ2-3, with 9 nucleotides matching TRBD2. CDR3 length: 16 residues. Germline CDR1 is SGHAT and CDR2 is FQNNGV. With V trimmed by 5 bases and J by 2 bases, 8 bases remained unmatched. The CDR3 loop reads CASSHVASGDTDTQYF. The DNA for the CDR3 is TGTGCCAGCAGCCACGTGGCTAGCGGGGACACAGATACGCAGTATTTT.

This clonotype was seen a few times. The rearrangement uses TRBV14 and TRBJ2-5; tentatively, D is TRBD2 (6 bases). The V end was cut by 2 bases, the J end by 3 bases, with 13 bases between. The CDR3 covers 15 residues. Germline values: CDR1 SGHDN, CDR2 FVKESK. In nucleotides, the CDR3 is TGTGCCAGCAGCCAAAGGTTACTAGCAGAAGAGACCCAGTACTTC. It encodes CASSQRLLAEETQYF.

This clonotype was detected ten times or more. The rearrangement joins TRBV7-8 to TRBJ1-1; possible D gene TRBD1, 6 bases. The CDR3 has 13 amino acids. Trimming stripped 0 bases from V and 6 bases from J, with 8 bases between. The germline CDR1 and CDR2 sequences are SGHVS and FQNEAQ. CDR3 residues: CASSLAHRAEAFF. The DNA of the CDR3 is TGTGCCAGCAGCTTAGCCCACAGGGCTGAAGCTTTCTTT.

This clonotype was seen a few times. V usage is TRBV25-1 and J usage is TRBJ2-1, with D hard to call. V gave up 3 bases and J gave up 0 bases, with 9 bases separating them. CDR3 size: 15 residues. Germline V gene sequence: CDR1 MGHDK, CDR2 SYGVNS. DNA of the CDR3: TGTGCCAGCAGTGATAACTTACGCTCCTACAATGAGCAGTTCTTC. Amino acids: CASSDNLRSYNEQFF.

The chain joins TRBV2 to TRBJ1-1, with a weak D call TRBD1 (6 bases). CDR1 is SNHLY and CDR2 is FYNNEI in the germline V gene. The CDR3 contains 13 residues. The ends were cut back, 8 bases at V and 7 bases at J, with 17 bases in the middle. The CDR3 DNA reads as TGTGCCAGCCTCTTAGACCGGGGGCATGAAGCTTTCTTT. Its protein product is CASLLDRGHEAFF.

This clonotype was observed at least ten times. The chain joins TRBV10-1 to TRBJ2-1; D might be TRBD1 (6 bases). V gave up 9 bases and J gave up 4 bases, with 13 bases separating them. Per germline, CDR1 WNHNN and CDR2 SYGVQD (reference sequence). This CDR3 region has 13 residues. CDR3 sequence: CASAGDLYNEQFF. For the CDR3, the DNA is TGCGCCAGTGCAGGGGACCTGTACAATGAGCAGTTCTTC.

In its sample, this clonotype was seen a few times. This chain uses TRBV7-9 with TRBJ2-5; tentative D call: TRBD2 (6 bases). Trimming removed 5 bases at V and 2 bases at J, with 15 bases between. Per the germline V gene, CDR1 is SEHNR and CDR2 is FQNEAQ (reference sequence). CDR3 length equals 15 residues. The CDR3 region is CASSTGRTTQETQYF. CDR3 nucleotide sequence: TGTGCCAGCAGCACGGGACGGACTACTCAAGAGACCCAGTACTTC.

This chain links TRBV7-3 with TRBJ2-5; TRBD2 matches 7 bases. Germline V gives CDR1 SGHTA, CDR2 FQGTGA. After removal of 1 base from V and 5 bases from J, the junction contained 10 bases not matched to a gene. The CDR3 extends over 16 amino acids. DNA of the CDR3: TGTGCCAGCAGCTTAAATAGGCGGGAGAGAGGGGAGACCCAGTACTTC. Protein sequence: CASSLNRRERGETQYF.

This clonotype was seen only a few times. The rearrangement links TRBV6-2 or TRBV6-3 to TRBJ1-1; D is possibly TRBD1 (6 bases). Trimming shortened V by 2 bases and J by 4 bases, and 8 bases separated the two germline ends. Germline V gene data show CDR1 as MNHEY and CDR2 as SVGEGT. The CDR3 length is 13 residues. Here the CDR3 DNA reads TGTGCCAGCAGTTACCCGGGGGCCACTGAAGCTTTCTTT. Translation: CASSYPGATEAFF.

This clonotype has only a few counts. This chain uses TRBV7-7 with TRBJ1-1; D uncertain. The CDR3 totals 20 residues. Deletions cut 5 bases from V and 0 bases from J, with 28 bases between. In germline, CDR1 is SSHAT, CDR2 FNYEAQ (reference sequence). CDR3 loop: CASSTSPHNKGTYMNTEAFF. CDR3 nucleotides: TGTGCCAGCAGCACTAGCCCCCACAACAAGGGAACTTACATGAACACTGAAGCTTTCTTT.

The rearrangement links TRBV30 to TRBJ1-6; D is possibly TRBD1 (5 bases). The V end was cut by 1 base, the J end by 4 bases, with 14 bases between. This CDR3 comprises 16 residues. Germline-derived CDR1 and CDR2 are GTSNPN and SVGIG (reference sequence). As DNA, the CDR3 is TGTGCCTGGAGTGAATCAGGGACCTTTTATAATTCACCCCTCCACTTT. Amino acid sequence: CAWSESGTFYNSPLHF.

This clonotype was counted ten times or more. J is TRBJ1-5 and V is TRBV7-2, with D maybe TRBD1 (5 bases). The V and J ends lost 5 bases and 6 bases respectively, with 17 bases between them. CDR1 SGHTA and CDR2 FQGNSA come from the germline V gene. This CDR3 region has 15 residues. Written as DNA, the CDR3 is TGTGCCAGCAGCCCTCTGGGGGGGGAGGGTCAGCCCCAGCATTTT. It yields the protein CASSPLGGEGQPQHF. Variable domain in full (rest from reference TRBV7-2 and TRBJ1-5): GAGVSQSPSNKVTEKGKDVELRCDPISGHTALYWYRQSLGQGLEFLIYFQGNSAPDKSGLPSDRFSAERTGGSVSTLTIQRTQQEDSAVYLCASSPLGGEGQPQHFGDGTRLSIL.

The CDR3 coding sequence is TGCAGTGCTAGTACAGGGGGCGCGGTTGAAGCTTTCTTT. This gives the protein CSASTGGAVEAFF. The chain carries TRBV20-1 and TRBJ1-1; 9 nucleotides agree with TRBD1. Germline CDR1 DFQATT, CDR2 SNEGSKA (reference sequence). The CDR3 contains 13 residues. V lost 3 bases and J lost 7; bases outside the gene matches: 6.

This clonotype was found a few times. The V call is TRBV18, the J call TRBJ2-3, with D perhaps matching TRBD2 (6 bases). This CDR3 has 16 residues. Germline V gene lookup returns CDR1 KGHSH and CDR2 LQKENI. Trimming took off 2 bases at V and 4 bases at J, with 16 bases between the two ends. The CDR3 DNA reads TGTGCCAGCTCACCAGCCGGGACTGGTTCTTCAGATACGCAGTATTTT. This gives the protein CASSPAGTGSSDTQYF.

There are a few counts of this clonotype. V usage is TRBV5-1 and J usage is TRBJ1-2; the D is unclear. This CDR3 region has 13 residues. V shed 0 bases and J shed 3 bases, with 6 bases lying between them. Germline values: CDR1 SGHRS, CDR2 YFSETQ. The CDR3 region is CASSLVLYYGYTF. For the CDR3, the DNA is TGCGCCAGCAGCTTGGTTCTGTACTATGGCTACACCTTC.

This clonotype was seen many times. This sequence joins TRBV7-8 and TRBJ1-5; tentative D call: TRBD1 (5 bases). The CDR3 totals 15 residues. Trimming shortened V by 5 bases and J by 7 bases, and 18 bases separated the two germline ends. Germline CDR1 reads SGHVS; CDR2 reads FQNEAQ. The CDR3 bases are TGTGCCAGCAGCCCCCAGAGCGGGGCGCGACAGCCCCAGCATTTT. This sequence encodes CASSPQSGARQPQHF.

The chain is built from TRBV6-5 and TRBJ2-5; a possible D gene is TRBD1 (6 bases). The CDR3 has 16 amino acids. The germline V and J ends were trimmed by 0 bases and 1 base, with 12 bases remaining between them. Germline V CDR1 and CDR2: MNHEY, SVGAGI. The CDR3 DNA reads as TGTGCCAGCAGTTACTCCGGACAGCCGATCCAAGAGACCCAGTACTTC. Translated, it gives CASSYSGQPIQETQYF.

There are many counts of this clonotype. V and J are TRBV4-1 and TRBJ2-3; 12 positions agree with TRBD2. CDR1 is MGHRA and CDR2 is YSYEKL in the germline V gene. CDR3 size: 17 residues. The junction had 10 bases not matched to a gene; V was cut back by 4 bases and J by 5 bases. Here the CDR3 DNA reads TGCGCCAGCAGCCTGAGGTCTAGCGGGGGGGCGAAAGATACGCAGTATTTT. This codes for CASSLRSSGGAKDTQYF.

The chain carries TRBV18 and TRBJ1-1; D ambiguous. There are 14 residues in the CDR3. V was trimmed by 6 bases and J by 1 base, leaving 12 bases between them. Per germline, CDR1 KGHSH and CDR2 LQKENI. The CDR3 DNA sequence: TGTGCCAGCTCTCCTCGAACCCGGAACACTGAAGCTTTCTTT. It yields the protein CASSPRTRNTEAFF. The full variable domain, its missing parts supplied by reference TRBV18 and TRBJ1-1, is NAGVMQNPRHLVRRRGQEARLRCSPMKGHSHVYWYRQLPEEGLKFMVYLQKENIIDESGMPKERFSAEFPKEGPSILRIQQVVRGDSAAYFCASSPRTRNTEAFFGQGTRLTVV.

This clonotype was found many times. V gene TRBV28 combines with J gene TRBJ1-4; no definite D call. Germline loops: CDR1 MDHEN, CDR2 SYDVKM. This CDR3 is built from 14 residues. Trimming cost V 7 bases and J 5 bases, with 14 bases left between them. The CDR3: CASTDRGKNEKLFF. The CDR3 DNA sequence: TGTGCCAGCACCGATAGAGGAAAGAATGAAAAACTGTTTTTT.

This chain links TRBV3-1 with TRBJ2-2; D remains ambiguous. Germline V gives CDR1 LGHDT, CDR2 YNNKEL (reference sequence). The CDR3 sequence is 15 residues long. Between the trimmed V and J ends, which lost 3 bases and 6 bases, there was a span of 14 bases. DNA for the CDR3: TGTGCCAGCAGCCAGCAACCCCATAGTGCCGGGGAGCTGTTTTTT. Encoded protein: CASSQQPHSAGELFF.

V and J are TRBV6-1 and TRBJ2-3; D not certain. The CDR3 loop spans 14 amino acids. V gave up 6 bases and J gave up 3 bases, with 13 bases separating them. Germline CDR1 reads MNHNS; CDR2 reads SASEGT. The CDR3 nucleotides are TGTGCCAGCAGGGCGACTGGATCAACAGATACGCAGTATTTT. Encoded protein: CASRATGSTDTQYF.